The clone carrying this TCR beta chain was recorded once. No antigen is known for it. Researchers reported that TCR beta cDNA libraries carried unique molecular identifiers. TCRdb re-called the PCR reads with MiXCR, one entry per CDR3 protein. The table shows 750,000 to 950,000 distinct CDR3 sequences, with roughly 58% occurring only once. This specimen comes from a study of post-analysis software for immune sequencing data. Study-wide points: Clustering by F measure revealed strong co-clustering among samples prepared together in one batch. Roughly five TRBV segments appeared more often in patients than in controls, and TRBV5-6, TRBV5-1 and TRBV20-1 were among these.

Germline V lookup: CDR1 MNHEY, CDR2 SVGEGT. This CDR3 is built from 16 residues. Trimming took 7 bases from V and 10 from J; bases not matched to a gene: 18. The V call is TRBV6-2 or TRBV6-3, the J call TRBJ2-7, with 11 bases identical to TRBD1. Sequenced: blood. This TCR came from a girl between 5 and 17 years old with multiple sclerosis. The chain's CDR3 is CASTYTPGTGGLFQYF. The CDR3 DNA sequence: TGTGCCAGCACTTATACCCCCGGGACAGGGGGTTTATTCCAGTACTTC.